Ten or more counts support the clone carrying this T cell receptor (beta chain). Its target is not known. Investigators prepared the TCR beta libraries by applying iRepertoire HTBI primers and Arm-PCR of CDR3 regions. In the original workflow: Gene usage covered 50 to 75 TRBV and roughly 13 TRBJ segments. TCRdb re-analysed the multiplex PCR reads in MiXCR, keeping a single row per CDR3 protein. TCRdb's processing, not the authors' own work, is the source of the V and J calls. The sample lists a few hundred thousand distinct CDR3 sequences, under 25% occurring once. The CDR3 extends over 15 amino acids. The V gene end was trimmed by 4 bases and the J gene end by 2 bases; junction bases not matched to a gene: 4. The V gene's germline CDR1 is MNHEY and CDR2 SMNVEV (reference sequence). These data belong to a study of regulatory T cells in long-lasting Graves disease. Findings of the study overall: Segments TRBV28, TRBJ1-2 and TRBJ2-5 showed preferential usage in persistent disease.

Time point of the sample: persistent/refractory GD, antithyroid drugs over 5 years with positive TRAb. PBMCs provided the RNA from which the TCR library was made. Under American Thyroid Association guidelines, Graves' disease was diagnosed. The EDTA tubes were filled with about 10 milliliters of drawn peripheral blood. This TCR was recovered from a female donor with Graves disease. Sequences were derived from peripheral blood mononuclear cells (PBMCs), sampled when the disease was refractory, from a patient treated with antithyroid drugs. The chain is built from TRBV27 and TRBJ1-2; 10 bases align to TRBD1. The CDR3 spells CASSSGTGANYGYTF. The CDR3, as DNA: TGTGCCAGCAGTTCAGGGACAGGGGCCAACTATGGCTACACCTTC.